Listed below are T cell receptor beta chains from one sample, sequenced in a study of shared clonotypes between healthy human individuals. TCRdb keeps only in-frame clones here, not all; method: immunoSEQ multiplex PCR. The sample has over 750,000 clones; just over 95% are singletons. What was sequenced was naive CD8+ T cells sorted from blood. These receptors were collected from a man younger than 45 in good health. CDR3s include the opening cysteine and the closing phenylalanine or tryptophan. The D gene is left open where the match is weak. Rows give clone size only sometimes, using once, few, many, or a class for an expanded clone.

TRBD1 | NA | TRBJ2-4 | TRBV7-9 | CASSPDRGGLRAKNIQYF | TGTGCCAGCAGCCCAGACAGGGGTGGATTGCGGGCCAAAAACATTCAGTACTTC
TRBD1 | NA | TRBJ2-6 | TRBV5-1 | CASSLYGTEFSGANVLTF | TGCGCCAGCAGCCTATACGGGACAGAGTTCTCTGGGGCCAACGTCCTGACTTTC
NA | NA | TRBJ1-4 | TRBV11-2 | CASSPPDRTREKLFF | TGTGCCAGCAGCCCACCCGACAGGACAAGGGAAAAACTGTTTTTT
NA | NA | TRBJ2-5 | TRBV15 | CATSREPLSYGAGETQYF | TGTGCCACCAGCAGAGAACCCTTGAGTTACGGGGCCGGGGAGACCCAGTACTTC
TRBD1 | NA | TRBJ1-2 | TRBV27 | CASSFFATGDYGYTF | TGTGCCAGCAGTTTCTTCGCGACAGGGGATTATGGCTACACCTTC
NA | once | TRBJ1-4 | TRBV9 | CASSQGRLNEKLFF | TGTGCCAGCAGCCAGGGACGGCTAAATGAAAAACTGTTTTTT
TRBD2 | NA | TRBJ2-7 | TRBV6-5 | CASTGTTSYEQYF | TGTGCCAGCACCGGGACTACCTCATACGAGCAGTACTTC
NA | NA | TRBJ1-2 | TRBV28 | CASSLGFVDYGYTF | TGTGCCAGCAGTTTAGGGTTTGTAGACTATGGCTACACCTTC
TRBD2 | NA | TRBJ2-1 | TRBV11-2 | CASSSTSGSSYNEQFF | TGTGCCAGCAGCTCGACTAGCGGCAGCTCCTACAATGAGCAGTTCTTC
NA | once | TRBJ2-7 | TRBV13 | CASSLVFHEQYF | TGTGCCAGCAGCTTAGTTTTTCACGAGCAGTACTTC
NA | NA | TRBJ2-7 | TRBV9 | CASSPGQRTYEQYF | TGTGCCAGCAGCCCAGGACAGCGAACCTACGAGCAGTACTTC
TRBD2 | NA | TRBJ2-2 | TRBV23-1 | CASSQYGLAGDHTGELFF | TGCGCCAGCAGTCAATATGGACTAGCGGGAGACCACACCGGGGAGCTGTTTTTT
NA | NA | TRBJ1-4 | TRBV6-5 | CASSQDFNEKLFF | TGTGCCAGCAGTCAGGACTTTAATGAAAAACTGTTTTTT
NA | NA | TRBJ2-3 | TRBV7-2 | CASSTLGGPGTDTQYF | TGTGCCAGCAGCACCCTGGGGGGTCCTGGCACAGATACGCAGTATTTT
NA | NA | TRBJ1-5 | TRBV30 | CAWSDGVGGYSNQPQHF | TGTGCCTGGAGTGATGGAGTCGGGGGCTATAGCAATCAGCCCCAGCATTTT
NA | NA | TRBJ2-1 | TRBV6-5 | CASSSGVDNEQFF | TGTGCCAGCAGTTCGGGAGTAGACAATGAGCAGTTCTTC
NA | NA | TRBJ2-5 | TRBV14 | CASSQEISAGETQYF | TGTGCCAGCAGCCAAGAAATATCAGCGGGAGAGACCCAGTACTTC
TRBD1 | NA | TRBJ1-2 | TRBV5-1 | CASSPETGFDGYTF | TGCGCCAGCAGCCCCGAGACAGGGTTCGATGGCTACACCTTC
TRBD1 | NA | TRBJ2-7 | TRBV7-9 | CASSLAGETGGDEQYF | TGTGCCAGCAGCTTAGCCGGGGAGACAGGGGGTGACGAGCAGTACTTC
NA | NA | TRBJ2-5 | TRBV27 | CASSTGQETQYF | TGTGCCAGCAGTACAGGGCAAGAGACCCAGTACTTC